This section outlines one TCR beta chain sequence together with its context. Its specificity is unknown. This sample is drawn from a study of shared clonotypes between healthy human individuals. From CD4+ cells came CD45RA+ naive and CD45RA-negative memory subsets. The V end lost 3 bases, the J end lost 1 base, and 9 bases lay between the germline ends. Germline V gene lookup returns CDR1 SQVTM and CDR2 ANQGSEA. The CDR3 runs 13 residues. Whole-study findings and limits: Sorted-subset samples were not fully sequenced, rarefaction indicated.

Deep was the level at which the assay was run. Original analysis: ImmunoSEQ gave junction-only sequences without quality scores, so filtering differed. Here immunoSEQ multiplex PCR was the method, and the copy in TCRdb shows in-frame clones only, minus some. V and J calls and clone size come straight from that table; D and trimming were deduced from the DNA. Seen here are roughly 1.4 million clones, less than 99% observed once, and the top ten hold around 0.38%. The receptor was isolated from a man aged 30-40 years in good health. The genes are TRBV29-1 and TRBJ1-1; D not resolved. Material: naive CD4+ T cells sorted from blood. The subset was: CD45RA+ positively selected. CDR3 protein: CSVDDIENTEAFF. In DNA, the CDR3 is TGCAGCGTTGATGACATCGAGAACACTGAAGCTTTCTTT. Using reference TRBV29-1 and TRBJ1-1 for the parts outside the CDR3, the full variable domain is SAVISQKPSRDICQRGTSLTIQCQVDSQVTMMFWYRQQPGQSLTLIATANQGSEATYESGFVIDKFPISRPNLTFSTLTVSNMSPEDSSIYLCSVDDIENTEAFFGQGTRLTVV.